A single sample is the source of the 21 T cell receptor beta chains below, sequenced in a study of shared clonotypes between healthy human individuals (dated by TCRdb to 2018 to 2020). Library preparation was by the immunoSEQ multiplex PCR assay. TCRdb took this table from immuneACCESS and kept in-frame rearrangements with V and J called. Such tables lack part of the clones; where checked against another copy, unresolved V genes explain under half of the gap, and the rest is unexplained. The sample table records hundreds of thousands of clones; roughly 70% of these occur just once. The ten largest account for over 1.5% of the sample. The material sequenced was memory CD4+ T cells sorted from blood. Interpreted using the paper, the cell subset or site label stands for: CD45RA-negative fraction. The receptors derive from a woman in her twenties or thirties in good health.

The rearrangement uses TRBV27 and TRBJ2-1, with 14 bases identical to TRBD2. V gave up 2 bases and J gave up 10 bases; unmatched junction bases: 4. The V gene's germline CDR1 is MNHEY and CDR2 SMNVEV (reference sequence). This CDR3 contains 15 residues. The CDR3 nucleotides read TGTGCCAGCAGTTTAAAGGGACTAGCGGGAGTCGAGCAGTTCTTC. This codes for CASSLKGLAGVEQFF.

This clone was seen once. The rearrangement uses TRBV5-4 and TRBJ1-2; TRBD1 agrees at 9 bases. Germline loops: CDR1 SGHNT, CDR2 YYREEE (reference sequence). V lost 4 bases and J lost 8; bases outside the gene matches: 9. This CDR3 comprises 14 residues. The CDR3 nucleotides are TGTGCCAGCAGCACCTGGACAGGGGCACAGGGCTACACCTTC. As protein: CASSTWTGAQGYTF.

The sample holds a few counts of this clone. V usage is TRBV5-1 and J usage is TRBJ2-1; 9 nucleotides align to TRBD2. After removal of 4 bases from V and 4 bases from J, the junction contained 6 bases not matched to a gene. The CDR3 runs to 15 residues. Germline V gene lookup returns CDR1 SGHRS and CDR2 YFSETQ. The CDR3 nucleotides read TGCGCCAGCAGCACCTCTAGCGGGGAGTACAATGAGCAGTTCTTC. This codes for CASSTSSGEYNEQFF.

The V gene is TRBV6-5, the J gene TRBJ2-1; 13 bases fit TRBD2. This CDR3 contains 15 residues. The trim removed 5 bases at V and 6 bases at J, leaving 4 bases unmatched. Germline V gene lookup returns CDR1 MNHEY and CDR2 SVGAGI. The CDR3 sequence: CASSVGLAGTNEQFF. The CDR3 DNA reads TGTGCCAGCAGTGTGGGACTAGCGGGAACCAATGAGCAGTTCTTC.

J is TRBJ2-2 and V is TRBV6-5; D might be TRBD2 (6 bases). Germline V gene data show CDR1 as MNHEY and CDR2 as SVGAGI. The CDR3 runs 15 residues. The ends were cut back, 6 bases at V and 3 bases at J, with 14 bases in the middle. The CDR3 DNA reads as TGTGCCAGCAGCCGAGTTGGGGGGTACACCGGGGAGCTGTTTTTT. Translation: CASSRVGGYTGELFF.

This rearrangement joins TRBV5-1 to TRBJ1-4; 7 bases match TRBD1. V shed 7 bases and J 5 bases; nucleotides not matched to a gene: 14. The CDR3 has 16 amino acids. CDR1 and CDR2 from the germline V gene are SGHRS and YFSETQ. The CDR3 is CASGPQTGLKNEKLFF. The DNA for the CDR3 is TGCGCCAGCGGACCCCAGACAGGGCTGAAGAATGAAAAACTGTTTTTT. Complete variable domain (other parts from reference TRBV5-1 and TRBJ1-4): KAGVTQTPRYLIKTRGQQVTLSCSPISGHRSVSWYQQTPGQGLQFLFEYFSETQRNKGNFPGRFSGRQFSNSRSEMNVSTLELGDSALYLCASGPQTGLKNEKLFFGSGTQLSVL.

This clone was seen only a few times. This sample also contains other DNA sequences that code for the same CDR3. The chain joins TRBV27 to TRBJ2-1, with 7 nucleotides matching TRBD2. V gave up 0 bases and J gave up 1 base; unmatched junction bases: 3. Germline CDR1 MNHEY, CDR2 SMNVEV (reference sequence). This CDR3 is built from 16 residues. Written as DNA, the CDR3 is TGTGCCAGCAGTTTATCGGCTAGCGGTTCCTACAATGAGCAGTTCTTC. Residues: CASSLSASGSYNEQFF.

The V gene is TRBV11-2, the J gene TRBJ2-1; TRBD2 aligns across 8 bases. CDR1 is SGHAT and CDR2 is FQNNGV in the germline V gene. J gave up 12 bases and V 1 base, and 8 bases lay outside the gene matches. The CDR3 length is 14 residues. CDR3 in amino acids: CASSLGTTGGLQFF. CDR3 in DNA: TGTGCCAGCAGCTTAGGTACGACGGGAGGGTTGCAGTTCTTC.

The chain links TRBV25-1 to TRBJ2-3; TRBD2 matches at 16 bases. The CDR3 is 16 residues long. With 4 bases clipped from V and 4 bases from J, the junction kept 2 bases outside the gene matches. From germline, CDR1 is MGHDK and CDR2 SYGVNS. CDR3 loop: CASSGGLAGGPDTQYF. In DNA form, the CDR3 reads TGTGCCAGCAGTGGGGGACTAGCGGGAGGGCCAGATACGCAGTATTTT.

This chain uses TRBV19 with TRBJ1-2; no reliable D call. Germline assignment: CDR1 LNHDA and CDR2 SQIVND (reference sequence). This CDR3 contains 13 residues. V was clipped by 6 bases and J by 1 base, with 9 bases between them. DNA of the CDR3: TGTGCCAGTAGGCCGGAACTTAACTATGGCTACACCTTC. Amino acid sequence: CASRPELNYGYTF.

V is TRBV19 and J is TRBJ2-7; D gene unclear. V was cut by 4 bases and J by 3 bases, with 16 bases left in between. This CDR3 comprises 15 residues. Germline values: CDR1 LNHDA, CDR2 SQIVND (reference sequence). DNA for the CDR3: TGTGCCAGTAGTAAATTAATTCGACTTTTCTACGAGCAGTACTTC. Its translation: CASSKLIRLFYEQYF.

The chain carries TRBV19 and TRBJ2-3; TRBD2 matches at 7 bases. V was pared by 9 bases and J by 3 bases, with 6 bases of the junction left unmatched. Per germline, CDR1 LNHDA and CDR2 SQIVND (reference sequence). The CDR3 is made up of 13 amino acids. The CDR3 loop reads CASGGLGTDTQYF. CDR3 DNA sequence: TGTGCCAGCGGGGGGTTGGGGACAGATACGCAGTATTTT.

With regard to this clone: Additional DNA sequences in this sample encode the identical CDR3. This sequence joins TRBV19 and TRBJ2-7; 10 nucleotides agree with TRBD2. The trim removed 6 bases at V and 4 bases at J, leaving 9 bases unmatched. Germline V gene data show CDR1 as LNHDA and CDR2 as SQIVND (reference sequence). CDR3 length: 15 amino acids. As DNA, the CDR3 is TGTGCCAGTAGCGTAAGCGGGAGGGCCGGGTACGAGCAGTACTTC. Its translation is CASSVSGRAGYEQYF.

This sequence joins TRBV18 and TRBJ1-5; D remains ambiguous. The ends were cut back, 2 bases at V and 5 bases at J, with 7 bases in the middle. This CDR3 region has 13 residues. From germline, CDR1 is KGHSH and CDR2 LQKENI. The chain's CDR3 is CASSPREDQPQHF. CDR3 nucleotides: TGTGCCAGCTCACCAAGAGAGGATCAGCCCCAGCATTTT.

The chain has TRBV5-1 and TRBJ1-5; no reliable D call. The CDR3 spans 14 residues. CDR1 is SGHRS and CDR2 is YFSETQ in the germline V gene. Trimming left V 0 bases short and J 4 bases short, with 8 bases between. The CDR3: CASSLGAGNQPQHF. The DNA of the CDR3 is TGCGCCAGCAGCTTGGGGGCCGGGAATCAGCCCCAGCATTTT.

The rearrangement joins TRBV15 to TRBJ1-5, with D possibly matching TRBD1 (6 bases). CDR1 LNHNV and CDR2 YYDKDF come from the germline V gene (reference sequence). Trimming took off 4 bases at V and 3 bases at J, with 16 bases between the two ends. CDR3 size: 16 residues. The DNA for the CDR3 is TGTGCCACCAGCACCTCTCTTGGGACACCCAATCAGCCCCAGCATTTT. Translation gives CATSTSLGTPNQPQHF.

This clone has more than one count but fewer than ten. The rearrangement links TRBV29-1 to TRBJ1-1; 7 nucleotides match TRBD1. Germline CDR1 is SQVTM and CDR2 is ANQGSEA. V was pared by 7 bases and J by 1 base, with 6 bases of the junction left unmatched. The CDR3 sequence is 13 residues long. The CDR3 DNA reads TGCAGCGCCACCGGACAGGCGAACACTGAAGCTTTCTTT. Translating gives CSATGQANTEAFF. The whole variable domain, remainder taken from reference TRBV29-1 and TRBJ1-1, is SAVISQKPSRDICQRGTSLTIQCQVDSQVTMMFWYRQQPGQSLTLIATANQGSEATYESGFVIDKFPISRPNLTFSTLTVSNMSPEDSSIYLCSATGQANTEAFFGQGTRLTVV.

V gene TRBV12-5 combines with J gene TRBJ2-3, with 8 bases lining up with TRBD1. From germline, CDR1 is LGHNT and CDR2 FRNRAP. The CDR3 runs 15 residues. V shed 3 bases, J shed 2 bases, and the junction held 4 bases outside the gene matches. The CDR3 is CASGFGQGDTDTQYF. CDR3 DNA sequence: TGTGCTAGTGGTTTCGGACAGGGTGACACAGATACGCAGTATTTT. Supplemented by reference TRBV12-5 and TRBJ2-3, the full variable domain reads DARVTQTPRHKVTEMGQEVTMRCQPILGHNTVFWYRQTMMQGLELLAYFRNRAPLDDSGMPKDRFSAEMPDATLATLKIQPSEPRDSAVYFCASGFGQGDTDTQYFGPGTRLTVL.

The gene calls are TRBV11-2 and TRBJ2-1; 10 bases map to TRBD1. Trimming took 4 bases from V and 15 from J; bases not matched to a gene: 6. CDR1 is SGHAT and CDR2 is FQNNGV in the germline V gene. The CDR3 runs to 12 residues. The CDR3 here is CASSSTGTGVFF. The CDR3 DNA sequence: TGTGCCAGCAGCTCTACCGGGACAGGGGTGTTCTTC.

This clone occurred many times. The V call is TRBV7-9, the J call TRBJ2-1, with TRBD2 identical over 10 bases. Germline lookup yields CDR1 SEHNR and CDR2 FQNEAQ (reference sequence). Germline trimming cut 1 base from V and 8 bases from J; bases unmatched to any gene: 11. This CDR3 comprises 17 residues. The CDR3 spells CASSLGGLAGASYEQFF. CDR3 bases: TGTGCCAGCAGCTTAGGAGGCCTAGCGGGAGCATCTTATGAGCAGTTCTTC.

The table lists this clone with a count of one. This chain links TRBV14 with TRBJ2-2; D may be TRBD1 (6 bases). Per germline, CDR1 SGHDN and CDR2 FVKESK. The V end was cut by 4 bases, the J end by 6 bases, with 12 bases between. This CDR3 is built from 14 residues. DNA of the CDR3: TGTGCCAGCAGCCCAATTAGGACAGCCGGGGAGCTGTTTTTT. It codes for CASSPIRTAGELFF.